This passage covers 6 T cell receptor beta chains from one sample sequenced in a study of tumor-infiltrating lymphocytes in primary liver carcinoma. Co-extraction of both nucleic acids (RNA and DNA) used about 19-33 mg of unsorted bulk tissue. The researchers produced TCR beta cDNA from 400 to 650 ng total RNA with a constant-region primer. Three nested multiplex PCR rounds, a slightly modified ARM-PCR, produced the libraries for TCR beta. A C-beta reverse primer was combined with TRBV1-TRBV30 forward primers in the first two PCR rounds, and each round had approximately 9 cycles. TCRdb called the multiplex PCR reads again in MiXCR, with one record for every CDR3 protein. Seen here are approximately 110,000 distinct CDR3 sequences, 64% observed once, and the top ten hold approximately 8.9%. Sequencing was performed on liver tumor tissue from sampling region 3. Regarding subset: tumor region T3, left-lateral pole. The source of these receptors is a woman aged 55-69 years with primary liver carcinoma and hepatitis B virus infection.

The rearrangement links TRBV28 to TRBJ2-2; TRBD2 might be the D (6 bases). V lost 8 bases and J 7 bases, leaving 26 bases between the germline ends. The CDR3 is 17 amino acids. CDR1 MDHEN and CDR2 SYDVKM come from the germline V gene. The CDR3 spells CASGPGVGSGAIGELFF. The CDR3 nucleotides read TGTGCCAGCGGGCCAGGTGTAGGGTCGGGAGCGATCGGGGAGCTGTTTTTT.

This clonotype was seen a handful of times. A read error may be the cause here, since a much bigger clone is one base away. This chain joins TRBV12-3 or TRBV12-4 and TRBJ2-1, with 10 nucleotides matching TRBD2. The CDR3 is 18 residues long. CDR3 region: CVSSSTPGLAVSYNEQFF. Here the CDR3 DNA reads TGTGTCAGCAGTTCCACTCCCGGACTAGCGGTGTCCTACAATGAGCAGTTCTTC.

Only one count was recorded for this clonotype. It may be a read error: a sequence one base away is much more abundant. The V gene is TRBV5-6, the J gene TRBJ2-1; 10 nucleotides agree with TRBD2. The CDR3 extends over 16 amino acids. Germline CDR1 and CDR2: SGHDT and YYEEEE. CDR3 in amino acids: CVSSQSTSGRFNEQFF. The CDR3 nucleotides are TGTGTCAGCAGCCAATCGACTAGCGGGCGGTTCAATGAGCAGTTCTTC.

V usage is TRBV28 and J usage is TRBJ1-2; perhaps TRBD1 as D (6 bases). Germline-derived CDR1 and CDR2 are MDHEN and SYDVKM. The V end was cut by 7 bases, the J end by 9 bases, with 21 bases between. The CDR3 extends over 14 amino acids. This CDR3 is CASTLMAAGTRYTF. The CDR3 DNA sequence: TGTGCCAGCACCCTGATGGCGGCAGGGACACGCTACACCTTC.

This chain uses TRBV11-2 with TRBJ2-1; 8 positions agree with TRBD2. V was clipped by 4 bases and J by 9 bases; unmatched bases: 8. The germline V gene encodes CDR1 SGHAT and CDR2 FQNNGV. This CDR3 contains 14 residues. For the CDR3, the DNA is TGTGCCAGCAGCTCCATAGCGGGGTCGCGTGAGCAGTTCTTC. This translates into CASSSIAGSREQFF.

About this clonotype itself: The final CDR3 position lacks the conserved phenylalanine or tryptophan, pointing to a likely read error. The chain employs TRBV18 and TRBJ2-7; either TRBD1 or TRBD2 may supply D (5 bases each). The CDR3 spans 14 residues. Germline CDR1 is KGHSH and CDR2 is LQKENI. Trimming shortened V by 5 bases and J by 4 bases, and 15 bases separated the two germline ends. Here the CDR3 reads CASSDTGTRYEQYL. CDR3 nucleotide sequence: TGTGCCAGCTCAGATACCGGGACCAGATACGAGCAGTACTTA.